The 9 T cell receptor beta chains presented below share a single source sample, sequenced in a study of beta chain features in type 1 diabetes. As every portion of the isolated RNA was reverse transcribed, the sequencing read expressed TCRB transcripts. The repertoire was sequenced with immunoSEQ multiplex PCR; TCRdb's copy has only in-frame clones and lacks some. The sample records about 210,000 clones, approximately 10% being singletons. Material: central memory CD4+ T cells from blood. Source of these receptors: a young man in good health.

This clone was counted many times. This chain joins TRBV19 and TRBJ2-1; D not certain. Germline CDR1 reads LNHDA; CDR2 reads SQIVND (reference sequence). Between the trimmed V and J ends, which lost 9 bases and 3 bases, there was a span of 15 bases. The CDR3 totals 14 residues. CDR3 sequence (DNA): TGTGCCAGCGGAACAGCTTTACGCTACAATGAGCAGTTCTTC. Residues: CASGTALRYNEQFF.

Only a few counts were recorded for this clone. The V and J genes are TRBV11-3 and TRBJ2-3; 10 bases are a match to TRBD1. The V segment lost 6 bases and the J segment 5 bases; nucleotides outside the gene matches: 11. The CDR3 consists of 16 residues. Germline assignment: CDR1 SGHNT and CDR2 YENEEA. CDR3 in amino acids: CASSRGPGQGKDTQYF. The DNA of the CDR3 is TGTGCCAGCAGTAGGGGTCCGGGACAGGGGAAAGATACGCAGTATTTT.

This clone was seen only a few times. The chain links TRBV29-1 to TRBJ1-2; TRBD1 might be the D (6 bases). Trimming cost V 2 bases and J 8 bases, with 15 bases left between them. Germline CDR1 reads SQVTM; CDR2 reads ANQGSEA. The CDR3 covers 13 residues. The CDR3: CSVESPDRLGYTF. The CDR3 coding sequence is TGCAGCGTTGAAAGCCCCGACAGGCTGGGCTACACCTTC.

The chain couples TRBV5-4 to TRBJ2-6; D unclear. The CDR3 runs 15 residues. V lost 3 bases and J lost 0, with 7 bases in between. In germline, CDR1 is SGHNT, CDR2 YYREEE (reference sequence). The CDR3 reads CASSSAGSGANVLTF. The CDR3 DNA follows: TGTGCCAGCAGCTCCGCAGGCTCTGGGGCCAACGTCCTGACTTTC.

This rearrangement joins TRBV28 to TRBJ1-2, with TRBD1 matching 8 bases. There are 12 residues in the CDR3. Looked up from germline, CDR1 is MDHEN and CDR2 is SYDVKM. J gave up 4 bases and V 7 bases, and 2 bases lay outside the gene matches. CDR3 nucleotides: TGTGCCAGCACCACAGGGGGCTATGGCTACACCTTC. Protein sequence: CASTTGGYGYTF.

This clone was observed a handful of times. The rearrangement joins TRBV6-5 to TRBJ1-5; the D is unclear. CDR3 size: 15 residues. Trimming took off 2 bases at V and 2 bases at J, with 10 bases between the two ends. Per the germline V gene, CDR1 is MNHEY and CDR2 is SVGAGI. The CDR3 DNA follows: TGTGCCAGCAGTTACCTCTCGGATGGCAATCAGCCCCAGCATTTT. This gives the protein CASSYLSDGNQPQHF.

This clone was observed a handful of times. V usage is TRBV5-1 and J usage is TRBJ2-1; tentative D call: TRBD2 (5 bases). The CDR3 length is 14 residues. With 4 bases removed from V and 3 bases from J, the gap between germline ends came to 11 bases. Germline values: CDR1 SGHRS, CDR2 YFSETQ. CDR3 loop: CASSRAGDYNEQFF. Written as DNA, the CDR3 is TGCGCCAGCAGCAGGGCCGGGGACTACAATGAGCAGTTCTTC.

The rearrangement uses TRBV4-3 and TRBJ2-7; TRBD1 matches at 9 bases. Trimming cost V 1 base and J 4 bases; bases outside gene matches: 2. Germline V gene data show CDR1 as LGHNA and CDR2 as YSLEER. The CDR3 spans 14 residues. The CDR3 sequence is CASSQGQGEYEQYF. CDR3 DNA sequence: TGCGCCAGCAGCCAAGGACAGGGGGAATACGAGCAGTACTTC.

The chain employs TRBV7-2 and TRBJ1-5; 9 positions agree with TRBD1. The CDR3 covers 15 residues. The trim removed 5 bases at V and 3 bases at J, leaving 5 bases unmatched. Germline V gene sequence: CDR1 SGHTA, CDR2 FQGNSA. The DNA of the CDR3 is TGTGCCAGCAGCCCCGGGACAGGGAACAATCAGCCCCAGCATTTT. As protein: CASSPGTGNNQPQHF.